This TCR beta chain comes out of a study of T-cell memory formation after mild COVID-19. For the study at large: Most TCR clusters belonged to a single donor. Study-level results: Contracting clones from day 15 to 85 showed balanced CD4/CD8; later expanders favored CD4+. Contracting CD4+ clones were located mainly in CM and EM, and CD8+ clones in EMRA.

V lost 5 bases to trimming and J lost 5 bases; unmatched junction nucleotides: 9. Germline loops: CDR1 SGHTA, CDR2 FQGNSA. This CDR3 is built from 15 residues. Via MiXCR, TCRdb re-called the 5' RACE reads, giving one row per CDR3 protein. The data contain 410,000 or so distinct CDR3 sequences, less than 25% of them singletons. In this sample, this clonotype turned up a few times. Its antigen remains unknown. The sequenced sample consisted of PBMCs or a T cell subset sorted from them (not recorded which). This TCR was recovered from an adult woman who had mild COVID-19 (a few samples of this study predate the infection). Cell type and time point are not known. V and J are TRBV7-2 and TRBJ2-5; 9 bases align to TRBD2. The CDR3 here is CASSHGGGAGETQYF. The DNA for the CDR3 is TGTGCCAGCAGCCACGGCGGGGGGGCCGGGGAGACCCAGTACTTC.